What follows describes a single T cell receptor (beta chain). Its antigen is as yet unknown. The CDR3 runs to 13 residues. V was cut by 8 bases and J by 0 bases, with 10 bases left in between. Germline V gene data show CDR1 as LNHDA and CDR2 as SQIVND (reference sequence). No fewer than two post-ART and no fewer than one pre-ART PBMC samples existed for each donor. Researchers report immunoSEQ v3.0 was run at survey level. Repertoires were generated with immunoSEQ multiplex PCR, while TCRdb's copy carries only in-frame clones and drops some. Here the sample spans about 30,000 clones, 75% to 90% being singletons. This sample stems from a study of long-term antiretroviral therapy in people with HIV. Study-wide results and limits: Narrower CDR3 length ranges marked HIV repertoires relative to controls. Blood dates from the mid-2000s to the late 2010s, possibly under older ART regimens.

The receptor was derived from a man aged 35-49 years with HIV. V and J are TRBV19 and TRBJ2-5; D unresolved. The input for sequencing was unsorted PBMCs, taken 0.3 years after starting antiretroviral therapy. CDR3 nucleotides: TGTGCCAGTGCAGAAAGGTACCAAGAGACCCAGTACTTC. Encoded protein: CASAERYQETQYF.